The present TCR beta chain was sequenced within a study of T cells after yellow fever vaccination. V lost 2 bases and J 2 bases, leaving 6 bases between the germline ends. The CDR3 covers 13 residues. Per germline, CDR1 WNHNN and CDR2 SYGVQD (reference sequence). TCRdb reprocessed the 5' RACE reads with MiXCR, giving one entry per CDR3 protein. Of 200,000 to 300,000 distinct CDR3 sequences listed, around 3.5% are singletons. The sequence derives from a man aged 18-30 years who received the YFV17D yellow fever vaccine. The input for sequencing was PBMCs, taken 15 days after the yellow fever booster vaccination. This chain connects TRBV10-1 to TRBJ1-1, with D unresolved. In nucleotides, the CDR3 is TGCGCCAGCAGTGAGCGGGATAACACTGAAGCTTTCTTT. It translates to CASSERDNTEAFF.